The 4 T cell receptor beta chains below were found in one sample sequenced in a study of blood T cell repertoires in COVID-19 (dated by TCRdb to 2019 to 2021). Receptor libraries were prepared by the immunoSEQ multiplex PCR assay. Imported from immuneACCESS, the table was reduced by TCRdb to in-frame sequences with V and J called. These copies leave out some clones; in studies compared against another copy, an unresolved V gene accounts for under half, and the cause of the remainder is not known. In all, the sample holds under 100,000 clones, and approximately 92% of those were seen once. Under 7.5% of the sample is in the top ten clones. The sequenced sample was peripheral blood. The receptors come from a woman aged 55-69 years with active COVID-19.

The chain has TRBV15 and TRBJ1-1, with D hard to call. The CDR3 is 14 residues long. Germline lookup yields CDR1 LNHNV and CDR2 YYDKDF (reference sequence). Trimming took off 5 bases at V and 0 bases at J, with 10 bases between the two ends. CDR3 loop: CATSRPLMNTEAFF. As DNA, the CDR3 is TGTGCCACCAGCCGTCCGCTAATGAACACTGAAGCTTTCTTT. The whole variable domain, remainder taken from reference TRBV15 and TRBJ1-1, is DAMVIQNPRYQVTQFGKPVTLSCSQTLNHNVMYWYQQKSSQAPKLLFHYYDKDFNNEADTPDNFQSRRPNTSFCFLDIRSPGLGDTAMYLCATSRPLMNTEAFFGQGTRLTVV.

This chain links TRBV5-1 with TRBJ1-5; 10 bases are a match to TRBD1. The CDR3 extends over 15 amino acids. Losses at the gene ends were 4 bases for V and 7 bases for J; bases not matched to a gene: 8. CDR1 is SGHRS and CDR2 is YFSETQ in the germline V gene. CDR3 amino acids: CASSATGGWRQPQHF. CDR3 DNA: TGCGCCAGCAGCGCGACAGGGGGCTGGAGACAGCCCCAGCATTTT.

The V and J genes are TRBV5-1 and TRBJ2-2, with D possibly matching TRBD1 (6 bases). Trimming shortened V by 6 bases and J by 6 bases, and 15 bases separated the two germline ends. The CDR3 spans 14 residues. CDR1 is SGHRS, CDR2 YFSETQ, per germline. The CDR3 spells CASNQGFFSGELFF. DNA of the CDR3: TGCGCCAGCAACCAGGGGTTTTTCTCCGGGGAGCTGTTTTTT.

The CDR3 DNA sequence: TGTGCCAGCAGCTTTAGCGGGAGGGGGGGCAATGAGCAGTTCTTC. It is translated as CASSFSGRGGNEQFF. The chain couples TRBV7-3 to TRBJ2-1, with TRBD2 matching 11 bases. V shed 3 bases and J 6 bases; nucleotides not matched to a gene: 4. CDR3 length: 15 amino acids. In germline, CDR1 is SGHTA, CDR2 FQGTGA.